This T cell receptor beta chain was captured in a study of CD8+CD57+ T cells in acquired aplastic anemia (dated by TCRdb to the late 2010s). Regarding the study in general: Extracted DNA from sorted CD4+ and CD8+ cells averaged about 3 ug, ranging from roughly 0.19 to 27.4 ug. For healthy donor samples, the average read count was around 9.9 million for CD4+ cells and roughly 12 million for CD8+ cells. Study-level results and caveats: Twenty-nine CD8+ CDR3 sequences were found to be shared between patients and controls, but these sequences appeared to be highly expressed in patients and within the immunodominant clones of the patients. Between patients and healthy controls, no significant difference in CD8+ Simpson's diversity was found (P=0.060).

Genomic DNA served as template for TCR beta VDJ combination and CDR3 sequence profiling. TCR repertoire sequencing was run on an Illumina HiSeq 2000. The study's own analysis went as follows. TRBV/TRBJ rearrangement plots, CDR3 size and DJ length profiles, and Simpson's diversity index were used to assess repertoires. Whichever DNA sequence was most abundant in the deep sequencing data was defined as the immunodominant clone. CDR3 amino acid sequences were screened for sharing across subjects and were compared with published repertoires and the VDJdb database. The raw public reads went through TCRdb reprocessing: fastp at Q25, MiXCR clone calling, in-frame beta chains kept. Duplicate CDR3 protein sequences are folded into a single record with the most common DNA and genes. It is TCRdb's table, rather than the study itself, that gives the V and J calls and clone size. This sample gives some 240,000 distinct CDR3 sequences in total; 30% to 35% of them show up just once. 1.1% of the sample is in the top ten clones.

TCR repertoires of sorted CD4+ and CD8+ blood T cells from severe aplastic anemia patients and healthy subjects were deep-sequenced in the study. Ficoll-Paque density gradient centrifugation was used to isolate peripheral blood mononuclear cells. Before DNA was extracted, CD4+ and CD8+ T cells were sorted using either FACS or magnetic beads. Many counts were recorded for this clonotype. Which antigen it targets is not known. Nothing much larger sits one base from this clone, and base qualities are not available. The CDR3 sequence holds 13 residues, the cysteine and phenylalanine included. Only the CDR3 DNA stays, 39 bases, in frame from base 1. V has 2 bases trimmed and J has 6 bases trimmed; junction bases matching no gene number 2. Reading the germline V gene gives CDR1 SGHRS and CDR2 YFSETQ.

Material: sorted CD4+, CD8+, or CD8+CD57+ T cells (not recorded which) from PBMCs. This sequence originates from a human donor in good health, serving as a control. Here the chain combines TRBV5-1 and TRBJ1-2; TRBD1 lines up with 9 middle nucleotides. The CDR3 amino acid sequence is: CASSLQGADGYTF. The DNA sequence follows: TGCGCCAGCAGCTTACAGGGGGCGGATGGCTACACCTTC.